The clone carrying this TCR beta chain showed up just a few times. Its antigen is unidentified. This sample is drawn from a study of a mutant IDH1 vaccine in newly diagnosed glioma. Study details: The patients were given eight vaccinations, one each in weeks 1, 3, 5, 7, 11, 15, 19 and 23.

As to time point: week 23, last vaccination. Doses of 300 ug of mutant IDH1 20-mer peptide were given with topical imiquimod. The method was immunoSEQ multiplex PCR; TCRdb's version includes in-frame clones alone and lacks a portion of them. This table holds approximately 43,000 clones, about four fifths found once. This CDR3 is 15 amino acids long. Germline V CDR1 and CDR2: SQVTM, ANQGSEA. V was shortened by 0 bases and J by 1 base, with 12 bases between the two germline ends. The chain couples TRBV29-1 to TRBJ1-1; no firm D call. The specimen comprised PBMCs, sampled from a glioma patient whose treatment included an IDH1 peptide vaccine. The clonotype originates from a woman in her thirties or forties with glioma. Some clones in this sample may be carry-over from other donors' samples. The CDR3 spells CSVEDSPSGNTEAFF. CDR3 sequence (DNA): TGCAGCGTTGAAGACAGCCCCTCGGGGAACACTGAAGCTTTCTTT.